This TCR beta chain was sequenced during a study of blood T cell repertoires in COVID-19. About the study: Whether acute or convalescent, the COVID-19 samples came from the United States, Italy and Spain. PBMCs, B-cell-depleted T cells, or T cells provided the cDNA or gDNA that made up the material.

Authors' analysis steps: Reference gene primer amplification gave estimated nucleated cell counts. This table comes from immunoSEQ multiplex PCR, and its TCRdb copy is limited to in-frame clones, with some not included. V, J and clone size derive from that table, while D and trimming were established from the DNA sequence. The sample shows hundreds of thousands of clones, 65% to 90% of them seen only once. The V end lost 6 bases, the J end lost 0 bases, and 11 bases lay between the germline ends. The germline CDR1 and CDR2 sequences are MNHEY and SVGAGI. The CDR3 spans 14 residues. The sequence was collected from a human donor in a cohort sampled during active COVID-19. Sequences were obtained from peripheral blood. V usage is TRBV6-5 and J usage is TRBJ1-1; perhaps TRBD1 as D (6 bases). CDR3 nucleotides: TGTGCCAGCAGGGACAGAAGTATGAACACTGAAGCTTTCTTT. It is translated as CASRDRSMNTEAFF.